This T cell receptor (beta chain) was captured in a study of sequential checkpoint blockade in melanoma (dated by TCRdb to between 2018 and 2021). In the study overall: Patients were randomized 1:1 to first-line nivolumab followed by ipilimumab (arm A) or ipilimumab followed by nivolumab (arm B). Both trial sequences were followed by maintenance nivolumab. Study-level results and caveats: The model for predicting response that combines TCR metrics with mutation burden needs to be validated in larger, independent patient cohorts.

TCRbeta CDR3 regions were immunosequenced from genomic DNA with the immunoSEQ Assay. Before high-throughput sequencing, the genomic DNA was amplified using bias-controlled multiplex PCR. Processing in the source paper ran as follows. To quantify the absolute abundance of each unique TCRbeta CDR3 region, the sequences were collapsed and filtered. Clonality was defined as 1 minus Pielou's evenness and was calculated using productive rearrangements only. A previously published method was used to identify clones whose frequencies were significantly greater in on-treatment samples than in baseline samples. Sourced from immuneACCESS, this table was stored by TCRdb with only in-frame sequences that have V and J called. A share of the clones is absent; for the studies checked, an unresolved V gene accounts for under half, and the remainder has no known explanation. V, J and clone size derive from that table, while D and trimming were established from the DNA sequence. The sample has about 29,000 clones on record, roughly 77% of them singletons. The ten biggest clones cover 13% of the sample.

Per the publication, the treatment or condition label means: randomized to nivolumab then ipilimumab (arm A) or the reverse (arm B). Prior DNA-damaging chemotherapy had not been received by any trial patient. Live CD3+CD8+ cells negative for CD19 and CD56 were sorted from thawed PBMCs on a FACS Aria II flow cytometer. Samples were obtained from patients with melanoma enrolled in CheckMate 064, a randomized, open-label phase II trial of sequential checkpoint blockade. Peripheral blood mononuclear cells were collected by leukapheresis, purified with Ficoll-Paque, and frozen in human serum with approximately 9.9% DMSO. Immediately after sorting, the purity of the sorted blood CD3+CD8+ cells was confirmed to be >95%, and DNA was then extracted. A word on this clone: Its target antigen remains unknown. No much larger clonotype is one base removed from it; base qualities were not supplied.

Sequenced material: CD8+ T cells sorted from blood (inferred from file names), taken from a patient given nivolumab and ipilimumab in sequence. This receptor was obtained from a human donor with melanoma.

The base sequence is TGTGCCAGCAGCGAAGGGGGAGATGGCTACACCTTC. The resulting protein is CASSEGGDGYTF. The V and J genes are TRBV7-9 and TRBJ1-2; 6 matching bases give a weak D call of TRBD1. CDR1 and CDR2 are read off the germline V gene (reference sequence) as SEHNR and FQNEAQ. Including cysteine and phenylalanine, the CDR3 has 12 amino acids. The only DNA kept is the CDR3, 36 bases in frame from the first base. V loses 5 bases of germline sequence and J loses 6 bases, and the interval between the two ends is 10 bases.